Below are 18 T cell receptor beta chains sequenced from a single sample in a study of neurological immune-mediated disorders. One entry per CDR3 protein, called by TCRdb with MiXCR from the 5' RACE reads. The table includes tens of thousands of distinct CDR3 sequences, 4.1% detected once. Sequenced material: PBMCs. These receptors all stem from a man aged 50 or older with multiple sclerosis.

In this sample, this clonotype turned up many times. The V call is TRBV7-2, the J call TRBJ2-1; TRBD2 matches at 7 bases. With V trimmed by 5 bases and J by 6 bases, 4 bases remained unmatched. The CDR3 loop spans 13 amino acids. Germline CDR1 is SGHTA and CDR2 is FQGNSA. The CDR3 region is CASSRTSVNEQFF. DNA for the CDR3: TGTGCCAGCAGCCGGACTAGTGTCAATGAGCAGTTCTTC.

CDR3 nucleotides: TGTGCCAGCAGTTCCCCTCCCGAGTTTGGGCAAGCTTTCTTT. This encodes CASSSPPEFGQAFF. V is TRBV6-6 and J is TRBJ1-1; D ambiguous. This CDR3 spans 14 amino acids. The germline V gene encodes CDR1 MNHNY and CDR2 SVGAGI (reference sequence). Trimming removed 4 bases from V and 9 bases from J, with 18 bases in between.

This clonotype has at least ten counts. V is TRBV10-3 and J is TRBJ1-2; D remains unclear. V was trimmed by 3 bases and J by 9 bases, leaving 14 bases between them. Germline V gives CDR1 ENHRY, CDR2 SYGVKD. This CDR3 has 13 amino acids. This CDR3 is CAISDPRRVSYTF. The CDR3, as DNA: TGTGCCATCAGTGACCCCCGTAGGGTTAGCTACACCTTC.

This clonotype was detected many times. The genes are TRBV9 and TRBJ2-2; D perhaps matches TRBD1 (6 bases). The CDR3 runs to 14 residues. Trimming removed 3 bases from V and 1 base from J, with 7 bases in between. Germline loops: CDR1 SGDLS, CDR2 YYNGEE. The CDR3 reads CASSGRGNTGELFF. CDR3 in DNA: TGTGCCAGCAGCGGCAGGGGGAACACCGGGGAGCTGTTTTTT.

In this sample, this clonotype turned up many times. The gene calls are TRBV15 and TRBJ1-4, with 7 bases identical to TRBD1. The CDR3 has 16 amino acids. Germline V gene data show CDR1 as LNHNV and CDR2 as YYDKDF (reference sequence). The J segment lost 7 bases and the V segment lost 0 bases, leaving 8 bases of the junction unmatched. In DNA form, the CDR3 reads TGTGCCACCAGCAGAGATTTCGGGACAGTGAGTGAAAAACTGTTTTTT. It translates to CATSRDFGTVSEKLFF.

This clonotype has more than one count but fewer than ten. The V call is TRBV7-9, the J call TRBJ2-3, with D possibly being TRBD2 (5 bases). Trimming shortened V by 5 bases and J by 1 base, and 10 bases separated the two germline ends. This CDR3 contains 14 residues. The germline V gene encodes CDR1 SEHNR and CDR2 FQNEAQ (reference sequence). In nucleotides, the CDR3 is TGTGCCAGCAGCCGTTACGGGGGCACAGATACGCAGTATTTT. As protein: CASSRYGGTDTQYF.

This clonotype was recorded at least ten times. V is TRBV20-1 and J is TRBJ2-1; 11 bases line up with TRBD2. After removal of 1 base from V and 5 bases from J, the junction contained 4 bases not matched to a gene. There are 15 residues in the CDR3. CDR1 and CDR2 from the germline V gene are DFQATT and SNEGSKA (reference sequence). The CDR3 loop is CSARGTSGQNNEQFF. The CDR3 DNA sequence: TGCAGTGCTAGAGGGACTAGCGGGCAAAACAATGAGCAGTTCTTC.

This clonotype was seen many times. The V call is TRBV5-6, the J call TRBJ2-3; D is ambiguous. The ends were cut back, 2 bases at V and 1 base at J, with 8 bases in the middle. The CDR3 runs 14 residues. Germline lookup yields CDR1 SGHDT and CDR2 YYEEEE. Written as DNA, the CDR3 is TGTGCCAGCAGCTTTAAGGTTCGCACAGATACGCAGTATTTT. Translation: CASSFKVRTDTQYF. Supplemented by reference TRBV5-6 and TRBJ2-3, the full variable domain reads DAGVTQSPTHLIKTRGQQVTLRCSPKSGHDTVSWYQQALGQGPQFIFQYYEEEERQRGNFPDRFSGHQFPNYSSELNVNALLLGDSALYLCASSFKVRTDTQYFGPGTRLTVL.

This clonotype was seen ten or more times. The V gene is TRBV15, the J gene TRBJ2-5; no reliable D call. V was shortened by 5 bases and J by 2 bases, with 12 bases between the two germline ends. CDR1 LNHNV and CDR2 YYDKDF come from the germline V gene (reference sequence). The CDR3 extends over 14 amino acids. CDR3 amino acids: CATSGRPVQETQYF. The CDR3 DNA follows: TGTGCCACCAGCGGCCGACCGGTTCAAGAGACCCAGTACTTC.

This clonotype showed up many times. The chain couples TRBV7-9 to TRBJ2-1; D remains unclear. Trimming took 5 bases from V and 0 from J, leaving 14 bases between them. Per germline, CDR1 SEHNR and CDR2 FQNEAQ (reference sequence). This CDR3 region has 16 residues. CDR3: CASSQAYRPSYNEQFF. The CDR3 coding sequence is TGTGCCAGCAGCCAAGCTTATAGACCCTCCTACAATGAGCAGTTCTTC. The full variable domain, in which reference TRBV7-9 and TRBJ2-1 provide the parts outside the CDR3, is DTGVSQNPRHKITKRGQNVTFRCDPISEHNRLYWYRQTLGQGPEFLTYFQNEAQLEKSRLLSDRFSAERPKGSFSTLEIQRTEQGDSAMYLCASSQAYRPSYNEQFFGPGTRLTVL.

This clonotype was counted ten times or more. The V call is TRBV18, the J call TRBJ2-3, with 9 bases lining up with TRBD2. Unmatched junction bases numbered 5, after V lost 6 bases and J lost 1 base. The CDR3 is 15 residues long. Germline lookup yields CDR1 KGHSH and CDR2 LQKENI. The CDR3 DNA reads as TGTGCCAGCTCCCGAGTAGCGGGGGGCACAGATACGCAGTATTTT. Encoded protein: CASSRVAGGTDTQYF.

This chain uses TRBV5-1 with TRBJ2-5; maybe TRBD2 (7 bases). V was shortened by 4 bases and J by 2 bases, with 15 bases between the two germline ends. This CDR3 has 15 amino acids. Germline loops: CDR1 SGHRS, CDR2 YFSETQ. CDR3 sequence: CASSRLKGGQETQYF. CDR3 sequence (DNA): TGCGCCAGCAGCCGCCTGAAGGGGGGGCAAGAGACCCAGTACTTC.

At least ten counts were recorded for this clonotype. Here the CDR3 DNA reads TGCGCCAGCAGCTTAAAAACAGGGATGAACACTGAAGCTTTCTTT. Translation: CASSLKTGMNTEAFF. This chain links TRBV5-1 with TRBJ1-1; D might be TRBD1 (6 bases). Trimming left V 2 bases short and J 0 bases short, with 11 bases between. This CDR3 region has 15 residues. Germline V gives CDR1 SGHRS, CDR2 YFSETQ.

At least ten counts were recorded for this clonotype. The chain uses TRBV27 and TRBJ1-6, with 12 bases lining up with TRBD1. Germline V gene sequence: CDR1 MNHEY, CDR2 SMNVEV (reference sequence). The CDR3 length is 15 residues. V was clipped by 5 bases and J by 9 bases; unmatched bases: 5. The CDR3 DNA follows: TGTGCCAGCAGTCTAGGGACAGGGGGCTTTTCACCCCTCCACTTT. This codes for CASSLGTGGFSPLHF.

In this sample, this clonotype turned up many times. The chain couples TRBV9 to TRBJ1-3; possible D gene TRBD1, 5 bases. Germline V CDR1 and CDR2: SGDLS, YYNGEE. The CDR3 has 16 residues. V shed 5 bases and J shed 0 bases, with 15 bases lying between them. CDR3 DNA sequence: TGTGCCAGCAGTCCCAAGAAACAGGCCTCTGGAAACACCATATATTTT. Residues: CASSPKKQASGNTIYF.

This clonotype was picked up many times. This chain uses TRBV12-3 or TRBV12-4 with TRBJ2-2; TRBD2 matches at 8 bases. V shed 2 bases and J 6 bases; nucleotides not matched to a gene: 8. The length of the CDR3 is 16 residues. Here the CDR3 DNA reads TGTGCCAGCAGTTTAAGGGCGGGGGGCCGTTCCGGGGAGCTGTTTTTT. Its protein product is CASSLRAGGRSGELFF.

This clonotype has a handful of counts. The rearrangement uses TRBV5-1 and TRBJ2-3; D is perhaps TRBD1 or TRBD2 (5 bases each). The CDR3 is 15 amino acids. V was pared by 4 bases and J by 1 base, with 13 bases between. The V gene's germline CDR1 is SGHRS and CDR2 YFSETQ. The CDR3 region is CASSRDRPGTDTQYF. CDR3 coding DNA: TGCGCCAGCAGCAGGGACCGTCCCGGCACAGATACGCAGTATTTT.

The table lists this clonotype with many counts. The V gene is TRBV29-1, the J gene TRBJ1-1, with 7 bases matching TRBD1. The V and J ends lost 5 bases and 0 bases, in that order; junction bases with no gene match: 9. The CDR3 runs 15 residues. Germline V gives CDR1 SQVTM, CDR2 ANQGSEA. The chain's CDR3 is CSVSLGQSMNTEAFF. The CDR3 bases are TGCAGCGTTTCCTTGGGACAGAGCATGAACACTGAAGCTTTCTTT. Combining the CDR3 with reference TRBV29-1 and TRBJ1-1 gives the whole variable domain SAVISQKPSRDICQRGTSLTIQCQVDSQVTMMFWYRQQPGQSLTLIATANQGSEATYESGFVIDKFPISRPNLTFSTLTVSNMSPEDSSIYLCSVSLGQSMNTEAFFGQGTRLTVV.